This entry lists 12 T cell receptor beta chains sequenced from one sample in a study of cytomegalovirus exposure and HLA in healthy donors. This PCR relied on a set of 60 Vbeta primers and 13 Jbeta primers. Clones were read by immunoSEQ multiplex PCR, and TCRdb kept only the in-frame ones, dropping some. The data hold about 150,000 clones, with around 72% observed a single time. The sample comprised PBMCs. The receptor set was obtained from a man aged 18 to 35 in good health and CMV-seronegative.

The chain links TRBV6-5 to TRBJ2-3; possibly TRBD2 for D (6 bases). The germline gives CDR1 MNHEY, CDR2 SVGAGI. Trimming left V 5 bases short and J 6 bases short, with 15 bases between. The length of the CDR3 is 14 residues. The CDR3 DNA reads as TGTGCCAGCAGTGCCCCCGGGGGACGGGATACGCAGTATTTT. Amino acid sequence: CASSAPGGRDTQYF.

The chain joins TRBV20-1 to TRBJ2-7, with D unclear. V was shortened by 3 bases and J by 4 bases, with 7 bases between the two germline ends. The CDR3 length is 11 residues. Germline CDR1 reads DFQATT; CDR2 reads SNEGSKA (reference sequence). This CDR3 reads CSASPVYEQYF. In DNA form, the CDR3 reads TGCAGTGCTAGTCCGGTTTACGAGCAGTACTTC.

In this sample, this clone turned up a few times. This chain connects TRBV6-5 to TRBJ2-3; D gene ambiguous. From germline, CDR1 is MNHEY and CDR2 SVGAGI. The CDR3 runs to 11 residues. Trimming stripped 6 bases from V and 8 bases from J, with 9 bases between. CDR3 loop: CASSPGGTQYF. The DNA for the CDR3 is TGTGCCAGCAGCCCCGGCGGTACGCAGTATTTT.

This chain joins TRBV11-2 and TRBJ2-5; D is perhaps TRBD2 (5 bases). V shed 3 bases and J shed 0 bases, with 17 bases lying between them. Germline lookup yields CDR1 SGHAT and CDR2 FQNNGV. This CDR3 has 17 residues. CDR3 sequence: CASSFTLDWEYQETQYF. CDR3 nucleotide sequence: TGTGCCAGCAGCTTCACCTTGGACTGGGAGTACCAAGAGACCCAGTACTTC.

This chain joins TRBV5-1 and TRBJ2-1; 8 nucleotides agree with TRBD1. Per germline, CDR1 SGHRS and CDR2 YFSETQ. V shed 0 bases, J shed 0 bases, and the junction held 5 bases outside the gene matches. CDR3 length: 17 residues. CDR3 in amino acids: CASSLGWTGPSYNEQFF. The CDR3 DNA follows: TGCGCCAGCAGCTTGGGGTGGACAGGGCCCTCCTACAATGAGCAGTTCTTC.

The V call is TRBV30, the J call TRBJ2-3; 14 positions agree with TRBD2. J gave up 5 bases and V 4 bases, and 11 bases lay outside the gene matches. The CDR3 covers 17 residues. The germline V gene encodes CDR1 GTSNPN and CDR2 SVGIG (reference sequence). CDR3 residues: CAWIPRGLAGGIDTQYF. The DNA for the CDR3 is TGTGCCTGGATCCCCCGAGGACTAGCGGGAGGAATAGATACGCAGTATTTT. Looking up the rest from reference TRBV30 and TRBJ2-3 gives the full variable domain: SQTIHQWPATLVQPVGSPLSLECTVEGTSNPNLYWYRQAAGRGLQLLFYSVGIGQISSEVPQNLSASRPQDRQFILSSKKLLLSDSGFYLCAWIPRGLAGGIDTQYFGPGTRLTVL.

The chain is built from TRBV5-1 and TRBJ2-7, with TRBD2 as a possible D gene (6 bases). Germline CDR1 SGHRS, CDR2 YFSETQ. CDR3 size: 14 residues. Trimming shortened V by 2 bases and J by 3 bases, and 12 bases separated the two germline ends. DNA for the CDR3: TGCGCCAGCAGCTTCGGGGACTCGGGCTACGAGCAGTACTTC. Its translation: CASSFGDSGYEQYF.

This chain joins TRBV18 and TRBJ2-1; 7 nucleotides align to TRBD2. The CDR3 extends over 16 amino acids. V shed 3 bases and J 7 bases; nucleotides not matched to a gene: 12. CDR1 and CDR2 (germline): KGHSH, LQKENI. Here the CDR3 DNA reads TGTGCCAGCTCACCCAAGCTCGGGGGGAAGGGGAATGAGCAGTTCTTC. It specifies CASSPKLGGKGNEQFF. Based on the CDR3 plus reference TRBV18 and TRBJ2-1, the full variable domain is NAGVMQNPRHLVRRRGQEARLRCSPMKGHSHVYWYRQLPEEGLKFMVYLQKENIIDESGMPKERFSAEFPKEGPSILRIQQVVRGDSAAYFCASSPKLGGKGNEQFFGPGTRLTVL.

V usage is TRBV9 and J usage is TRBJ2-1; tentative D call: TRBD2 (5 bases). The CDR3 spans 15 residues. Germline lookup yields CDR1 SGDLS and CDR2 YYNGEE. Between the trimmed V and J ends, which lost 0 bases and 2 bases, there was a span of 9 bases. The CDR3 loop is CASSVGRAPYNEQFF. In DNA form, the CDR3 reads TGTGCCAGCAGCGTAGGGCGGGCCCCCTACAATGAGCAGTTCTTC.

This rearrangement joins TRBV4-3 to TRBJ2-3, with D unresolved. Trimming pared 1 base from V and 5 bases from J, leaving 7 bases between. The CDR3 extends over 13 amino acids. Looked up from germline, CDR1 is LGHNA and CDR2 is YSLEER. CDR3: CASSQVTGDTQYF. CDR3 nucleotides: TGCGCCAGCAGCCAAGTTACGGGAGATACGCAGTATTTT.

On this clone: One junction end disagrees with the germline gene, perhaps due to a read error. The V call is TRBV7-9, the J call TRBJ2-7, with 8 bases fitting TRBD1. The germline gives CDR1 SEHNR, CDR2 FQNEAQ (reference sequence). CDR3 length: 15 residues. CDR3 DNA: TGTTCCAGCAGCCATCGCCAGGGGGCAACCTACGAGCAGTACTTC. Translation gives CSSSHRQGATYEQYF.

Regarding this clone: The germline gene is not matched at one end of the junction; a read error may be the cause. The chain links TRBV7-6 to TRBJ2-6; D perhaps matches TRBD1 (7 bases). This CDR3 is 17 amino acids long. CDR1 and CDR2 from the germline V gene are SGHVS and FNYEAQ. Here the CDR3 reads CASSLGQHRGGANVLTF. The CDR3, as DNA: TGTGCCAGCAGTTTAGGGCAACACAGGGGAGGAGCCAACGTCCTGACTTTC.